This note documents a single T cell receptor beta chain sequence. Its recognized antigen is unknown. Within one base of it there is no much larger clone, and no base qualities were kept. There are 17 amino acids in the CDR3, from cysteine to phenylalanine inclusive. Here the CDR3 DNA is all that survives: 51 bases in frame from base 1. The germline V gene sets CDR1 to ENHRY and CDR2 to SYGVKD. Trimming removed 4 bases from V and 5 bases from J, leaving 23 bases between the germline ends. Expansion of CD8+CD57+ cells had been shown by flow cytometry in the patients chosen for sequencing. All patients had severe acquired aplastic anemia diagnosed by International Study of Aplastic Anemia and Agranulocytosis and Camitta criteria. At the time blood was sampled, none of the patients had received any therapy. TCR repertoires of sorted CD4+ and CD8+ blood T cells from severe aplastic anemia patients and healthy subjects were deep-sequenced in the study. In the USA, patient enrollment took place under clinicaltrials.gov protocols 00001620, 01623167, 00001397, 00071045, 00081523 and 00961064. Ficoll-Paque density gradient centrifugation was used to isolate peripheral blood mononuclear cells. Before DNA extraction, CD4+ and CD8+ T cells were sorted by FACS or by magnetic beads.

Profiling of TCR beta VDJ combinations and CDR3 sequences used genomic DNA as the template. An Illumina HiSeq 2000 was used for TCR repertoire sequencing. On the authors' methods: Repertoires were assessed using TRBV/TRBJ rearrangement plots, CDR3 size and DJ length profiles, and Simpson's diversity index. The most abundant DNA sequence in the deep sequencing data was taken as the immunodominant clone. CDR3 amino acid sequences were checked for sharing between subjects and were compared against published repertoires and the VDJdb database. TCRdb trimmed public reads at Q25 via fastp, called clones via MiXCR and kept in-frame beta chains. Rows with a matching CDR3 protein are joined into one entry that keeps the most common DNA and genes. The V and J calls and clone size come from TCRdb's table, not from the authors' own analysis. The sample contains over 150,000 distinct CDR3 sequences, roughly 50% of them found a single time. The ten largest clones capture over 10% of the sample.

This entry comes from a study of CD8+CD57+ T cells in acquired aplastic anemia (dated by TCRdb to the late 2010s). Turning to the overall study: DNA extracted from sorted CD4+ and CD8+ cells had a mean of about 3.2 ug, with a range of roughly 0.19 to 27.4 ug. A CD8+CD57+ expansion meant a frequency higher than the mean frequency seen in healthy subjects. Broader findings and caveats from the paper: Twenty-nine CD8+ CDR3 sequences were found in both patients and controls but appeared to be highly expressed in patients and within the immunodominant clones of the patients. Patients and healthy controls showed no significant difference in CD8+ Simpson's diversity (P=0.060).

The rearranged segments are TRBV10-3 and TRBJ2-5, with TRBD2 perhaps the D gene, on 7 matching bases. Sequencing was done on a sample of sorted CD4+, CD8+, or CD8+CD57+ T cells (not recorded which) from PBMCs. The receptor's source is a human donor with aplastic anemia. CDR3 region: CAISAREGTGGGETQYF. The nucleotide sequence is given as TGTGCCATCAGTGCCAGGGAGGGCACCGGGGGCGGTGAGACCCAGTACTTC.